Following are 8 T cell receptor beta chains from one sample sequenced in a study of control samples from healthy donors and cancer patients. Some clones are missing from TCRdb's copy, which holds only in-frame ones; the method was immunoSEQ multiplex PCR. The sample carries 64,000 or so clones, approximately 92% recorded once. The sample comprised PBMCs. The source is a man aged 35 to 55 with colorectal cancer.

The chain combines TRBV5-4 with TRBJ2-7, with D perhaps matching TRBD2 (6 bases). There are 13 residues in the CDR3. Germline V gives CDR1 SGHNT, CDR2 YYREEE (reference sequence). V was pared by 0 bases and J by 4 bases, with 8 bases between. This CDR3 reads CASSLAGVYEQYF. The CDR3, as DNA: TGTGCCAGCAGCTTGGCGGGGGTGTACGAGCAGTACTTC.

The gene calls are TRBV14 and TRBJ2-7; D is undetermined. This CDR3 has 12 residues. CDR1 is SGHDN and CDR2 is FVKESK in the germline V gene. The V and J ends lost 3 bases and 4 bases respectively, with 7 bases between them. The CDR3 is CASSHGVYEQYF. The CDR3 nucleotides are TGTGCCAGCAGCCACGGAGTATACGAGCAGTACTTC.

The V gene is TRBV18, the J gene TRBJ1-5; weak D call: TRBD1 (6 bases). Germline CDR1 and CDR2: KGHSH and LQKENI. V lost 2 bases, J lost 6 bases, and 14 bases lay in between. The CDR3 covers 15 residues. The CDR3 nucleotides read TGTGCCAGCTCACCAGGGGGCCTAGATAGTCAGCCCCAGCATTTT. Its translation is CASSPGGLDSQPQHF.

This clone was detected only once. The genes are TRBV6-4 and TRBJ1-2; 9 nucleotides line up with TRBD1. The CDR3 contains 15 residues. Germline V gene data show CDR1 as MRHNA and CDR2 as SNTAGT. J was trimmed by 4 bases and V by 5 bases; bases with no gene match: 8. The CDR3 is CASSLNGQGSYGYTF. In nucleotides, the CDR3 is TGTGCCAGCAGTCTAAATGGACAGGGGAGCTATGGCTACACCTTC.

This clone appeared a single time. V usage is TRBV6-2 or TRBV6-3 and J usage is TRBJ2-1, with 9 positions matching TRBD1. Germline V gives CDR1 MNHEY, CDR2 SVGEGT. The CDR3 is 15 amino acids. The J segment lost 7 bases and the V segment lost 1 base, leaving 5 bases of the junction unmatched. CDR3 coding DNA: TGTGCCAGCAGTTACTTGGGACAGGGTTGGAATGAGCAGTTCTTC. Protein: CASSYLGQGWNEQFF.

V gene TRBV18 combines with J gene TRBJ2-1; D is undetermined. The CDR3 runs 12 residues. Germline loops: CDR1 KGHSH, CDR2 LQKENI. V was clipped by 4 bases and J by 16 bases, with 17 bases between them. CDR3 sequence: CASSLQAGPRFF. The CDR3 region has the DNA TGTGCCAGCTCACTGCAGGCAGGTCCCAGATTCTTC. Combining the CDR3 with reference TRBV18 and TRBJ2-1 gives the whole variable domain NAGVMQNPRHLVRRRGQEARLRCSPMKGHSHVYWYRQLPEEGLKFMVYLQKENIIDESGMPKERFSAEFPKEGPSILRIQQVVRGDSAAYFCASSLQAGPRFFGPGTRLTVL.

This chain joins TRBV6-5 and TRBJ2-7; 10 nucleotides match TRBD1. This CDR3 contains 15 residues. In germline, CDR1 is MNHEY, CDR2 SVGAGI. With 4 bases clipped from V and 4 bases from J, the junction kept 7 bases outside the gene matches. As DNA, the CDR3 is TGTGCCAGCAGTTCCCGGGACAGGGGCTCATACGAGCAGTACTTC. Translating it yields CASSSRDRGSYEQYF.

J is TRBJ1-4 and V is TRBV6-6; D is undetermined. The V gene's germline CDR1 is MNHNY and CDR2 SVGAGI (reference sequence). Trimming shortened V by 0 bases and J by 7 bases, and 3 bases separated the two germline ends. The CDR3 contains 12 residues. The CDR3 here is CASSYSREKLFF. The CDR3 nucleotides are TGTGCCAGCAGTTACTCTCGTGAAAAACTGTTTTTT.